This T cell receptor (beta chain) emerged from a study of T-cell reconstitution after alpha-beta-depleted transplantation in children. The library targeted TCRbeta and was prepared with unique molecular identifiers. TCRdb passed the PCR reads through MiXCR, listing each CDR3 protein once. The data hold about 580,000 distinct CDR3 sequences, with around 23% observed a single time. Germline V gene sequence: CDR1 SGHRS, CDR2 YFSETQ. CDR3 size: 14 residues. V dropped 2 bases and J dropped 5; count of bases not matched to a gene: 4. A word on this clonotype: The antigen remains unidentified.

Study-level points and caveats: The main origin of T-cell counts and diversity one year after transplant was newly produced T cells. The study traced high day-60 TCRbeta diversity in some patients to surviving recipient T cells and thymic progenitors.

This clonotype originated in a boy under two years old who had a stem cell transplant for acute myeloid leukemia, so the T cells may come from the graft donor. The input for sequencing was PBMCs, mostly from graft donor cells, taken 360 days after TCRalphabeta/CD19-depleted stem cell transplant. This rearrangement joins TRBV5-1 to TRBJ2-7; TRBD1 matches at 10 bases. The CDR3 sequence: CASSFRDRGNEQYF. The CDR3 bases are TGCGCCAGCAGCTTCCGGGACAGGGGTAACGAGCAGTACTTC.